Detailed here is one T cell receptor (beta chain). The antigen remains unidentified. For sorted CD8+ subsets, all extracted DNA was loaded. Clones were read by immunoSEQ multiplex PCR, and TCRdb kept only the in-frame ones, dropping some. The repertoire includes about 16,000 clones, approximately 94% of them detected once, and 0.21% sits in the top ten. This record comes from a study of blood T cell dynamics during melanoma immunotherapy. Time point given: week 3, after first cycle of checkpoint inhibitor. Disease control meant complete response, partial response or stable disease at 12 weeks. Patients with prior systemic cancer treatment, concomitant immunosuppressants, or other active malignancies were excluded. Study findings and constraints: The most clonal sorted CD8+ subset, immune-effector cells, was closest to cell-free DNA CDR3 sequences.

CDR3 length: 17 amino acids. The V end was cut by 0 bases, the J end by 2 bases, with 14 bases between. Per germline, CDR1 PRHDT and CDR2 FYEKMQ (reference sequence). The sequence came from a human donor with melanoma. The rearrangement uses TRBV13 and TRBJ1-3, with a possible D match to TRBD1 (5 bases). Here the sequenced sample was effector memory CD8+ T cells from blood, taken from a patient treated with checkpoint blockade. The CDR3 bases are TGTGCCAGCAGCTTAGGCCGCGGCAGGGTAACTGGAAACACCATATATTTT. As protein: CASSLGRGRVTGNTIYF.